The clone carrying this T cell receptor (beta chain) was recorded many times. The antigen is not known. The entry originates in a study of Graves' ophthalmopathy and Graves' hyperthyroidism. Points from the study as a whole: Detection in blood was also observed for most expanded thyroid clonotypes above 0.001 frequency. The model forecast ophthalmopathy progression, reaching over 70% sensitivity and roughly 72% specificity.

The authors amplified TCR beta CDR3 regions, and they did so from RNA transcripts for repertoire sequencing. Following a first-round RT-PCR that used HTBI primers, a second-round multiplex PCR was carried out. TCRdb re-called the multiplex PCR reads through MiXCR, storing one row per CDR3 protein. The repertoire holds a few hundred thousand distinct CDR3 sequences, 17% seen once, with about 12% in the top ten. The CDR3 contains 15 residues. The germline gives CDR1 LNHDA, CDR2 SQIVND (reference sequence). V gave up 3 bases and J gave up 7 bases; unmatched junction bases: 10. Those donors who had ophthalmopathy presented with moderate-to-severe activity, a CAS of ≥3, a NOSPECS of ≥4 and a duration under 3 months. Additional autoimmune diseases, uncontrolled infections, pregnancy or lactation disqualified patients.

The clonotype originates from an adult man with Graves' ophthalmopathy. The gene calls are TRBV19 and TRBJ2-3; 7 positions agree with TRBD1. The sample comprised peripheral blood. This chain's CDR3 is CASSIAQGFGNTQYF. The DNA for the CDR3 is TGTGCCAGTAGTATCGCACAGGGGTTCGGGAATACGCAGTATTTT. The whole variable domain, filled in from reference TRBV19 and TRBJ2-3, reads DGGITQSPKYLFRKEGQNVTLSCEQNLNHDAMYWYRQDPGQGLRLIYYSQIVNDFQKGDIAEGYSVSREKKESFPLTVTSAQKNPTAFYLCASSIAQGFGNTQYFGPGTRLTVL.